The sequence of this TCR beta chain was determined in a study of cytomegalovirus exposure and HLA in healthy donors listed by TCRdb under 2017. Regarding the research as a whole: An earlier analysis of 587 of the donors reported 250 to 300 Gb of sequence data and 100 million to 140 million unique TCR beta sequences from about 180 million T cells. About 280 gigabases of sequencing data and approximately 91 million unique TCR sequences made up an early release that covered about 640 HLA-typed donors. Of the 398 genotyped donors, approximately 80% fell in the genetic ancestry cluster associated with self-reported Caucasian donors. The study was designed to test whether signatures of past pathogen exposure could be identified by cataloging public T cell receptors. The T cell repertoires of 666 subjects were profiled by immunosequencing and related to cytomegalovirus serostatus. Besides the first cohort of some 670 subjects, a separate validation cohort made up of 90 to 150 different subjects was used. The study combined high-throughput TCR immunosequencing, statistical association of individual TCRs with disease status, and machine learning to predict cytomegalovirus infection status. A later analysis re-analyzed previously published TCR beta repertoires from about 730 donors and added high-resolution HLA genotyping to study TCR occurrence patterns. In the later analysis, no new phenotypic data were used to find candidate immune exposures; instead, reliance was placed on TCR beta sequences and their occurrence across donors. An earlier analysis of approximately 630 of the donors applied high-throughput TCR beta sequencing to assess whether each TCR beta V gene segment acted as functional or pseudogenic. Donor age, sex, ethnicity and CMV serostatus were compiled together with the repertoire data. A later genetic analysis used genome-wide SNP genotypes for about 65% of the roughly 670 donors, treating that subset as a discovery cohort. Every discovery cohort repertoire had been produced on one sequencing platform. HLA typing covered class I and class II loci at four-digit resolution. The number of donors typed differed by locus, with about 620-630 for A, B, C, DRB1 and DQB1, 522 for DQA1, 606 for DPA1, and roughly 450 for DPB1. Roughly 5 DR-DQ haplotypes were treated as single units for association and clustering because of strong linkage in the cohort. Across approximately 420 genotyped donors of the cohort, an average of about 240,000 unique TCR beta nucleotide sequences per donor were sequenced, and roughly 20% of those sequences were non-productive.

Receptors were amplified or captured by the immunoSEQ multiplex PCR assay. For the multiplex PCR, a mixture combining 60 forward primers for TCR Vbeta segments and 13 reverse primers for TCR Jbeta segments was used. The CDR3 region of rearranged TCR beta genes was amplified from genomic DNA by a multiplex PCR assay. On the Illumina HiSeq System, the amplified TCR beta libraries were sequenced as 87-base-pair reads. The authors processed their data as follows. A later analysis tallied 80 million to 95 million unique TCR beta chains across the approximately 670 repertoires, and about 12 million of those chains were shared by two or more donors. Raw reads were error-corrected and collapsed into unique sequences with a nearest-neighbor algorithm that merged closely related sequences to remove PCR and sequencing errors. Alignment of CDR3 sequences to IMGT reference sequences was used to assign V, D and J gene segments. For a sequence to be retained, at least a six-nucleotide match to both a V gene segment and a J gene segment was required. A rearrangement was called productive if the CDR3 had no stop codons and remained in frame with V and J, and every other rearrangement was called non-productive. CDR3 was defined according to IMGT convention as the region running from the second conserved V-encoded cysteine to the conserved J-encoded phenylalanine. In an earlier analysis of roughly 580 of the donors, sequences lacking an unambiguous match to a single V gene segment were excluded. In an earlier analysis of roughly 600 of the donors, a V segment was called functional when productive rearrangements were above 56.7%, and segregating when the standard deviation between donors exceeded 5%. A statistical classification framework was developed to diagnose cytomegalovirus status using the catalog of TCR beta chain sequences. A later analysis assigned V and J genes by comparing TCR nucleotide sequences with IMGT/GENE-DB human TR gene sequences. Using the TCRdist pipeline, a later analysis assigned CDR3 sequences along with most-parsimonious VDJ recombination scenarios. A later analysis defined each TCR beta chain by its CDR3 amino acid sequence plus V-gene family, and excluded reads lacking a unique V-gene family. As a way to deal with suspected cross-contamination and a sequencing artifact, a later analysis dropped roughly 620 nucleotide sequences that were highly shared and had low generation probability. In a later analysis, a clonal expansion index for each public chain was calculated from normalized within-repertoire ranks of inferred template counts. Generation probabilities in a later analysis came from a VDJ recombination model fitted to out-of-frame rearrangements, and those results were checked against IGoR. In a later analysis, TCR-TCR, TCR-HLA and TCR-CMV co-occurrence was scored with hypergeometric tests, and a repertoire-size bias correction was applied to TCR pairs. In a later analysis, false discovery rates were estimated by permuting HLA or CMV assignments 20 times. In a later analysis, co-occurring TCRs were grouped with DBSCAN, and TCRdist sequence similarity was added when clustering was performed within HLA-allele-positive subsets. Repertoires with fewer than 30,000 or more than 120,000 public chains were left out of co-occurrence clustering, as were four to six repertoires with anomalous nucleotide sharing. As stored in TCRdb, this immuneACCESS dataset retains in-frame rearrangements with V and J assigned. A fraction of the clones does not appear; measured against another copy, unresolved V genes explain less than half of the discrepancy, and the remainder lacks a known reason. That table supplies the V and J calls and clone size; D and trimming were determined from the DNA. The sample table holds under 150,000 clones, of which 70% to 85% were seen once. The ten largest clones represent around 4.3% of the sample.

Notes on this clone: The clone's antigen remains unknown. The sample holds no much larger clone one base away, and base qualities are not on file.

Study-wide conclusions, independent of this receptor: The authors suggested that the approach could potentially be generalized to other disease states and immunological phenotypes. Linkage disequilibrium might explain the correlated functional status among segregating V segments, but an unknown experimental factor could not be excluded. In a later analysis, most CMV-associated TCR beta chains were found to appear HLA-restricted, with HLA associations seemingly driven largely by CMV exposure. CMV serostatus was the only immune exposure information available for the cohort. Across donors, most TCR sequences were observed very rarely, whereas some public TCRs were present in many individuals. In a later analysis, several top co-occurrence clusters were reported to appear linked to parvovirus B19, influenza, CMV and Epstein-Barr virus. The 87-base-pair reads could not distinguish some IMGT-functional V segments, including TRBV6-2 and TRBV6-3, so those segments were excluded. Three of the identified cytomegalovirus-associated TCR beta chains were confirmed in vitro to be specific for cytomegalovirus antigens. Because counts were too low, about 15 rarely observed V segments, including chromosome 9 orphons, were left out of the earlier analysis of approximately 500 of the donors. The study gave a list of 150 to 200 TCR beta chains associated with cytomegalovirus. At a false discovery rate of 0.05, a later analysis linked fewer than 20,000 TCR beta sequences to specific HLA alleles. When HLA alleles, especially DR and DQ, strongly co-occurred, TCR associations were difficult to assign to individual alleles. Compared with the roughly 700-donor mean, donors in an Asian-associated ancestry cluster had fewer N-insertions in productive TCRs, according to a later genetic analysis. The presence/absence analyses assumed that sequencing depth was roughly uniform across donors, and that assumption may not be true. HLA typing was unavailable for some donors at each locus, so association tests used only the typed subset. In this cohort, only TCR beta chains were sequenced, and detectable features were limited by the absence of alpha or paired-chain data. A further reported finding was that TCR beta sequences accurately predicted the HLA-A and HLA-B alleles for most subjects in the first cohort. In a later genetic analysis, a missense DCLRE1C variant was associated with V-gene and J-gene trimming of TCR beta chains, and the association was replicated in an independent cohort. Broadly in line with IMGT annotations, most TCR beta V segments showed up in productive rearrangements about 87% or about 30% of the time in an earlier analysis of approximately 600 of the donors. The sequencing pipeline was judged likely to have produced a cluster of highly shared sequence variants as a technical artifact. Cytomegalovirus status was reported to be diagnosed by the classifier with high specificity and sensitivity in both the original and validation cohorts. In a later analysis, the rate of TCR association differed among HLA loci, with DRB1 alleles having the most associated TCRs and HLA-C alleles having the fewest. A later analysis found that HLA-associated TCR beta chains were more clonally expanded and had lower generation probabilities than equally common non-associated chains.

The cohort consisted of more than 650 healthy bone marrow donors. At the time of sampling, all cohort members were nominally healthy, though unrecorded immune exposures were likely present. The donor was CMV seropositive and belonged to the group of 250 to 300 seropositive cohort members. Each donor provided a peripheral blood sample, and peripheral blood mononuclear cells were used for TCR beta sequencing. The Qiagen DNeasy Blood Extraction Kit was used to extract genomic DNA from the blood cell samples. In the germline V gene (reference sequence), CDR1 corresponds to LNHNV and CDR2 to YYDKDF. Taken from cysteine to phenylalanine, the CDR3 has 14 residues. The retained sequence is limited to the CDR3, 42 bases, with the frame set at the first base. The junction carries 10 bases between V and J, which are trimmed by 0 bases and 7 bases respectively.

The chain is encoded by TRBV15 joined to TRBJ2-1; the D segment cannot be called with confidence. Specimen: PBMCs. The receptor's source is a man aged 40-49 years in good health and CMV-seropositive. CDR3 sequence: CATSRDLGSNEQFF. The DNA is as follows: TGTGCCACCAGCAGAGATCTGGGCTCGAATGAGCAGTTCTTC.